The 11 T cell receptor beta chains given below trace back to one sample, sequenced in a study of blood T cell repertoires in COVID-19. This table comes from immunoSEQ multiplex PCR, and its TCRdb copy is limited to in-frame clones, with some not included. This table holds 18,000 or so clones, approximately 92% found once. Specimen: peripheral blood. The source of these receptors is a man aged 60 to 75 with active COVID-19.

This rearrangement joins TRBV19 to TRBJ2-7; TRBD1 agrees at 7 bases. CDR1 LNHDA and CDR2 SQIVND come from the germline V gene (reference sequence). With 4 bases clipped from V and 4 bases from J, the junction kept 7 bases outside the gene matches. The CDR3 spans 14 residues. This chain's CDR3 is CASSNRGVGYEQYF. The CDR3 DNA reads TGTGCCAGTAGTAACAGGGGAGTAGGGTACGAGCAGTACTTC.

The rearrangement links TRBV4-1 to TRBJ1-2; TRBD1 is a possible D gene (6 bases). With 0 bases removed from V and 3 bases from J, the gap between germline ends came to 20 bases. This CDR3 is 18 amino acids long. Germline V gene sequence: CDR1 MGHRA, CDR2 YSYEKL. The CDR3 region is CASSQDGGGGARHYGYTF. Written as DNA, the CDR3 is TGCGCCAGCAGCCAAGATGGGGGCGGGGGGGCCCGACACTATGGCTACACCTTC.

The rearrangement joins TRBV6-2 or TRBV6-3 to TRBJ2-7; perhaps TRBD2 as D (7 bases). V lost 5 bases and J 4 bases, leaving 12 bases between the germline ends. The germline CDR1 and CDR2 sequences are MNHEY and SVGEGT. There are 13 residues in the CDR3. The CDR3 DNA follows: TGTGCCAGCAGTAACAGGGAGGGGTACGAGCAGTACTTC. Translated: CASSNREGYEQYF.

The V call is TRBV4-1, the J call TRBJ2-3; 7 positions match TRBD2. The CDR3 sequence is 15 residues long. V was pared by 0 bases and J by 3 bases, with 3 bases of the junction left unmatched. CDR1 and CDR2 from the germline V gene are MGHRA and YSYEKL. The DNA for the CDR3 is TGCGCCAGCAGCCAAGATGGCGGGGGAACAGATACGCAGTATTTT. Amino acids: CASSQDGGGTDTQYF.

This chain's CDR3 is CASSETPSYEQYF. CDR3 DNA sequence: TGTGCCAGCAGTGAGACACCGTCCTACGAGCAGTACTTC. The V and J genes are TRBV6-1 and TRBJ2-7; D remains ambiguous. The V and J ends lost 3 bases and 1 base respectively, with 7 bases between them. The V gene's germline CDR1 is MNHNS and CDR2 SASEGT. The CDR3 has 13 amino acids.

V and J are TRBV6-4 and TRBJ2-5, with D perhaps matching TRBD2 (5 bases). Trimming pared 8 bases from V and 4 bases from J, leaving 17 bases between. The CDR3 consists of 14 residues. Germline V lookup: CDR1 MRHNA, CDR2 SNTAGT. The CDR3, as DNA: TGTGCCAGCGAGGGTAGGTTCTCCGGAGAGACCCAGTACTTC. This gives the protein CASEGRFSGETQYF.

The chain has TRBV5-4 and TRBJ2-1, with 12 bases aligning to TRBD2. V dropped 1 base and J dropped 9; count of bases not matched to a gene: 11. Per germline, CDR1 SGHNT and CDR2 YYREEE (reference sequence). The CDR3 totals 17 residues. The CDR3 DNA is TGTGCCAGCAGCTTGAAGAGACTAGCGGGAGCTTCGGGTGAGCAGTTCTTC. Protein: CASSLKRLAGASGEQFF.

This chain uses TRBV28 with TRBJ1-4; 9 positions agree with TRBD1. This CDR3 has 19 residues. The ends lost 6 bases at V and 8 bases at J; junction bases unmatched: 22. Germline values: CDR1 MDHEN, CDR2 SYDVKM. The CDR3 DNA follows: TGTGCCAGCAGCAACCATCCGGGACAGGGCTTGTTGGGGGGGGAAAAACTGTTTTTT. Translating gives CASSNHPGQGLLGGEKLFF.

V is TRBV12-3 or TRBV12-4 and J is TRBJ1-5; the D gene is possibly TRBD1 (5 bases). V was cut by 6 bases and J by 9 bases, with 12 bases left in between. The CDR3 spans 12 residues. The CDR3 nucleotides are TGTGCCAGCAGCCCCACCGGGGGGCCCCAGCATTTT. Translation gives CASSPTGGPQHF.

This CDR3 is CASRPRGSGNTIYF. The CDR3 bases are TGTGCCAGCAGACCCAGGGGATCCGGAAACACCATATATTTT. The genes are TRBV28 and TRBJ1-3; maybe TRBD1 (6 bases). The length of the CDR3 is 14 residues. Looked up from germline, CDR1 is MDHEN and CDR2 is SYDVKM. Trimming cost V 6 bases and J 4 bases, with 13 bases left between them.

This clone showed up just a few times. The rearrangement links TRBV24-1 to TRBJ2-1, with 8 bases identical to TRBD2. The CDR3 length is 16 residues. Germline V lookup: CDR1 KGHDR, CDR2 SFDVKD. After removal of 3 bases from V and 5 bases from J, the junction contained 8 bases not matched to a gene. The CDR3 region has the DNA TGTGCCACCAGTGATCGAAGCGGGGGCCAAGACAATGAGCAGTTCTTC. It encodes CATSDRSGGQDNEQFF.